A selection of T cell receptor beta chains follows, all from one sample in a study of cytomegalovirus exposure and HLA in healthy donors. TCRdb's table, derived via immunoSEQ multiplex PCR, lists solely in-frame clones and lacks some. The data show some 40,000 clones, roughly 64% seen once. Material: PBMCs. The receptors were gathered from a man in his sixties in good health and CMV-seropositive. Each CDR3 is given with its conserved first and last residue. D genes are given only for firm matches. Clone size appears in some rows only: once, few, many, or a class for an expanded clone.

j_gene | abundance | d_gene | v_gene | CDR3aa | CDR3nt
TRBJ2-1 | - | TRBD1 | TRBV7-2 | CASSAQGAGGEQFF | TGTGCCAGCAGCGCACAGGGGGCAGGGGGTGAGCAGTTCTTC
TRBJ2-7 | few | TRBD1 | TRBV7-6 | CASSPGTGSYEQYF | TGTGCCAGCAGCCCCGGGACAGGGTCCTACGAGCAGTACTTC
TRBJ2-5 | - | TRBD2 | TRBV7-3 | CASSSLAGGRETQYF | TGTGCCAGCAGCTCCCTAGCGGGAGGACGTGAGACCCAGTACTTC
TRBJ2-7 | - | TRBD2 | TRBV4-1 | CASSPLAGTSYEQYF | TGCGCCAGCAGCCCACTAGCGGGAACCTCCTACGAGCAGTACTTC
TRBJ1-5 | few | - | TRBV7-8 | CASSLAGRYQPQHF | TGTGCCAGCAGCTTAGCAGGCAGGTATCAGCCCCAGCATTTT
TRBJ2-2 | few | - | TRBV4-3 | CASSQDIGGTGELFF | TGCGCCAGCAGCCAAGATATCGGGGGCACCGGGGAGCTGTTTTTT
TRBJ1-6 | - | - | TRBV6-4 | CAGGPPYNSPLHF | TGTGCCGGAGGGCCTCCGTATAATTCACCCCTCCACTTT
TRBJ2-3 | - | - | TRBV7-9 | CASSTTSTRGDTQYF | TGTGCCAGCAGCACCACTAGCACCAGAGGAGATACGCAGTATTTT
TRBJ2-3 | - | - | TRBV21-1 | CASSPPRGQGETDTQYF | TGTGCCAGCAGCCCCCCTAGAGGACAGGGAGAGACAGATACGCAGTATTTT
TRBJ1-3 | once | TRBD1 | TRBV7-9 | CASSQGQDHFSGNTIYF | TGTGCCAGCAGCCAGGGACAGGACCACTTCTCTGGAAACACCATATATTTT
TRBJ2-3 | - | TRBD2 | TRBV9 | CASRSSGRVTDTQYF | TGTGCCAGCCGATCCAGCGGGAGAGTGACAGATACGCAGTATTTT
TRBJ2-7 | once | TRBD2 | TRBV5-1 | CASSSTGLAHSGGQYF | TGCGCCAGCAGCTCAACCGGACTAGCCCATTCGGGGGGGCAGTACTTC
TRBJ2-7 | - | TRBD2 | TRBV13 | CASSWFAGRGEQYF | TGTGCCAGCAGCTGGTTCGCCGGGAGGGGCGAGCAGTACTTC
TRBJ2-5 | - | - | TRBV30 | CAWSSGTGQETQYF | TGTGCCTGGAGTTCCGGGACTGGGCAAGAGACCCAGTACTTC
TRBJ2-5 | - | - | TRBV11-2 | CASSLDEGWETQYF | TGTGCCAGCAGCTTAGATGAGGGATGGGAGACCCAGTACTTC
TRBJ2-7 | - | - | TRBV9 | CASRHKFCRAASYEQYF | TGTGCCAGCAGACACAAATTTTGCAGAGCGGCCTCCTACGAGCAGTACTTC
TRBJ2-2 | - | - | TRBV28 | CASVGPPGQPNTGELFF | TGTGCCAGCGTCGGCCCCCCGGGACAACCAAACACCGGGGAGCTGTTTTTT
TRBJ2-7 | few | - | TRBV7-9 | CASSNRISYEQYF | TGTGCCAGCAGCAACAGGATCTCCTACGAGCAGTACTTC
TRBJ1-3 | few | - | TRBV2 | CASSEGHSGNTIYF | TGTGCCAGCAGTGAAGGTCACTCTGGAAACACCATATATTTT
TRBJ2-3 | - | - | TRBV7-2 | CASSAQEDTQYF | TGTGCCAGCAGCGCTCAGGAAGATACGCAGTATTTT
TRBJ2-3 | few | - | TRBV5-6 | CASSSQGTDTQYF | TGTGCCAGCAGCTCGCAGGGGACAGATACGCAGTATTTT
TRBJ1-1 | - | - | TRBV19 | CASSIDPDKNTEAFF | TGTGCCAGTAGTATAGATCCGGACAAGAACACTGAAGCTTTCTTT
TRBJ2-5 | few | TRBD2 | TRBV15 | CATSRDRSGKETQYF | TGTGCCACCAGCAGAGATCGGAGCGGGAAAGAGACCCAGTACTTC
TRBJ2-3 | - | - | TRBV6-4 | CASSAPPRTSTDTQYF | TGTGCCAGCAGTGCCCCTCCTAGAACTAGCACAGATACGCAGTATTTT
TRBJ2-1 | - | - | TRBV27 | CASMSSELYEQFF | TGTGCCAGCATGAGTAGCGAGCTCTATGAGCAGTTCTTC
TRBJ2-1 | - | - | TRBV19 | CASSFGDEQFF | TGTGCCAGTAGTTTTGGAGATGAGCAGTTCTTC
TRBJ2-6 | - | TRBD1 | TRBV6-6 | CASGAGGHSGANVLTF | TGTGCCAGCGGGGCAGGGGGTCACTCTGGGGCCAACGTCCTGACTTTC
TRBJ1-4 | - | TRBD1 | TRBV6-1 | CASRRGGSTNEKLFF | TGTGCCAGCAGAAGAGGGGGCTCAACTAATGAAAAACTGTTTTTT
TRBJ2-3 | - | - | TRBV29-1 | CSVRNWTSTDTQYF | TGCAGCGTTCGTAACTGGACTAGCACAGATACGCAGTATTTT
TRBJ2-2 | - | TRBD1 | TRBV5-1 | CASSWPVDRVNTGELFF | TGCGCCAGCAGCTGGCCCGTGGACAGGGTCAACACCGGGGAGCTGTTTTTT
TRBJ2-2 | - | - | TRBV4-1 | CASSVNTGELFF | TGCGCCAGCTCCGTTAACACCGGGGAGCTGTTTTTT
TRBJ2-5 | - | - | TRBV2 | CASRPLGQETQYF | TGTGCCAGCAGACCACTAGGGCAAGAGACCCAGTACTTC
TRBJ2-1 | - | - | TRBV7-2 | CASSLRLGSSYNEQFF | TGTGCCAGCAGCTTAAGACTAGGCAGCTCCTACAATGAGCAGTTCTTC
TRBJ2-7 | few | TRBD1 | TRBV28 | CASRGQGWYEQYF | TGTGCCAGCAGGGGACAGGGTTGGTACGAGCAGTACTTC
TRBJ2-1 | - | TRBD2 | TRBV27 | CASSPGTSPANEQFF | TGTGCCAGCAGCCCTGGGACTAGCCCGGCCAATGAGCAGTTCTTC
TRBJ2-1 | - | TRBD2 | TRBV10-3 | CAISERTSGRNEQFF | TGTGCCATCAGCGAAAGGACTAGCGGGAGGAATGAGCAGTTCTTC
TRBJ1-4 | few | - | TRBV4-2 | CASSDGTIVEKLFF | TGTGCCAGCAGCGACGGGACTATCGTTGAAAAACTGTTTTTT
TRBJ2-3 | once | - | TRBV30 | CAWSVAGIDTQYF | TGTGCCTGGAGTGTAGCAGGGATAGATACGCAGTATTTT
TRBJ1-2 | - | - | TRBV18 | CASSPDTYGYTF | TGTGCCAGCTCACCTGACACCTATGGCTACACCTTC